Presented here are 32 T cell receptor beta chains from one specimen sequenced in a study of regulatory T cells in long-lasting Graves disease. The time point was: newly diagnosed GD, antithyroid drugs for less than 3 months. PBMC RNA served as the TCR library source. iRepertoire HTBI primers and Arm-PCR of CDR3 regions built TCR beta libraries. Each CDR3 protein is one row after TCRdb ran MiXCR on the multiplex PCR reads. The data contain roughly 380,000 distinct CDR3 sequences, 16% of them seen just once; the ten biggest clones take up around 27%. This sample was shared with a second study, whose subject was T cells in Graves' hyperthyroidism and ophthalmopathy.

The sequencing used peripheral blood mononuclear cells (PBMCs), collected at new diagnosis, from a patient treated with antithyroid drugs. These receptors were taken from a man between 40 and 49 years old with Graves disease.

This clonotype was seen only a few times. The V call is TRBV4-1, the J call TRBJ2-7; the match to TRBD2 covers 7 bases. This CDR3 is built from 16 residues. The J segment lost 4 bases and the V segment lost 4 bases, leaving 13 bases of the junction unmatched. Germline CDR1 reads MGHRA; CDR2 reads YSYEKL. CDR3 residues: CASSRGAIGTTYEQYF. The CDR3 region has the DNA TGCGCCAGCAGCCGTGGGGCCATTGGGACTACTTACGAGCAGTACTTC.

V and J are TRBV28 and TRBJ1-3, with D perhaps TRBD1 (5 bases). V shed 2 bases and J shed 0 bases, with 14 bases lying between them. Germline assignment: CDR1 MDHEN and CDR2 SYDVKM. This CDR3 is 17 amino acids long. The CDR3 DNA follows: TGTGCCAGCAGTTTAAGAGACAGACCGTTCTCTGGAAACACCATATATTTT. As protein: CASSLRDRPFSGNTIYF.

This clonotype was picked up many times. The V gene is TRBV20-1, the J gene TRBJ2-5; the D is unclear. The CDR3 consists of 16 residues. Trimming stripped 0 bases from V and 2 bases from J, with 16 bases between. The germline gives CDR1 DFQATT, CDR2 SNEGSKA (reference sequence). For the CDR3, the DNA is TGCAGTGCTAGAGATTGGGCGCAGCCTTCGCAAGAGACCCAGTACTTC. As protein: CSARDWAQPSQETQYF.

A note on this clonotype: A far larger clone differs by one base, so this is likely a read error. This rearrangement joins TRBV11-1 to TRBJ1-2; 7 bases are shared with TRBD1. The CDR3 sequence is 12 residues long. V shed 5 bases, J shed 3 bases, and the junction held 0 bases outside the gene matches. CDR1 is SGHAT, CDR2 FQDESV, per germline (reference sequence). The CDR3 spells CASSTGDYGYTF. For the CDR3, the DNA is TGTGCCAGCAGCACAGGGGACTATGGCTACACCTTC. Full variable domain (rest looked up from reference TRBV11-1 and TRBJ1-2): EAEVAQSPRYKITEKSQAVAFWCDPISGHATLYWYRQILGQGPELLVQFQDESVVDDSQLPKDRFSAERLKGVDSTLKIQPAELGDSAMYLCASSTGDYGYTFGSGTRLTVV.

At least ten counts were recorded for this clonotype. The chain carries TRBV6-5 and TRBJ2-7, with no clear D. Germline V CDR1 and CDR2: MNHEY, SVGAGI. CDR3 length: 14 residues. The V end lost 2 bases, the J end lost 4 bases, and 12 bases lay between the germline ends. The CDR3 DNA reads TGTGCCAGCAGTTACCAAAGTTGGTCTTACGAGCAGTACTTC. This gives the protein CASSYQSWSYEQYF.

As regards this clonotype: At one end the junction does not follow the germline gene, possibly because of a read error. The chain couples TRBV11-2 to TRBJ2-3; no reliable D call. The DNA end is a closer match to TRBJ2-5, so the J assignment may be wrong. This CDR3 is built from 13 residues. CDR1 is SGHAT and CDR2 is FQNNGV in the germline V gene. CDR3 sequence (DNA): TGTGCCAACAGCCCTAGGGTGAGAGAGACCCAGTACTTC. Protein: CANSPRVRETQYF.

A few counts support this clonotype. This chain uses TRBV19 with TRBJ2-7; D is possibly TRBD1 or TRBD2 (5 bases each). The CDR3 consists of 13 residues. Trimming took 6 bases from V and 4 from J, leaving 13 bases between them. The germline CDR1 and CDR2 sequences are LNHDA and SQIVND (reference sequence). DNA for the CDR3: TGTGCCAGTAGAGCCGGGACGCTTTACGAGCAGTACTTC. Its translation: CASRAGTLYEQYF.

This clonotype appeared a few times. The CDR3 does not close with the conserved phenylalanine or tryptophan, likely indicating a read error. V and J are TRBV24-1 and TRBJ2-7; possible D gene TRBD2, 5 bases. This CDR3 has 14 amino acids. Germline V lookup: CDR1 KGHDR, CDR2 SFDVKD. The V end was cut by 5 bases, the J end by 1 base, with 11 bases between. The CDR3 reads CATSGPGTSYEQYL. DNA for the CDR3: TGTGCCACCAGTGGTCCGGGAACATCCTACGAGCAGTACCTC.

The sample holds a few counts of this clonotype. The chain links TRBV5-1 to TRBJ2-7; TRBD1 aligns across 9 bases. Germline CDR1 reads SGHRS; CDR2 reads YFSETQ. The V and J ends lost 0 bases and 3 bases, in that order; junction bases with no gene match: 4. CDR3 length equals 15 residues. The CDR3 loop reads CASSLVGQGYYEQYF. In nucleotides, the CDR3 is TGCGCCAGCAGCTTGGTGGGACAGGGTTACTACGAGCAGTACTTC.

The chain has TRBV28 and TRBJ1-5; the match to TRBD1 covers 10 bases. V shed 6 bases and J 4 bases; nucleotides not matched to a gene: 15. Germline CDR1 is MDHEN and CDR2 is SYDVKM. This CDR3 spans 18 amino acids. The CDR3 DNA sequence: TGTGCCAGCAGGGCCGGGACAGGGGCCGTATTGGGTAATCAGCCCCAGCATTTT. It is translated as CASRAGTGAVLGNQPQHF.

This clonotype was recorded a few times. A much bigger clone sits one base away, suggesting this may be a read error. The gene calls are TRBV7-8 and TRBJ1-2, with 11 bases fitting TRBD1. This CDR3 is built from 16 residues. CDR1 SGHVS and CDR2 FQNEAQ come from the germline V gene. V shed 4 bases and J 8 bases; nucleotides not matched to a gene: 12. CDR3: CASSSHEGTGGWGYTF. The CDR3 DNA sequence: TGTGCCAGCAGCTCCCACGAAGGGACAGGGGGATGGGGCTACACCTTC.

The chain combines TRBV5-1 with TRBJ2-7; D gene uncertain. The CDR3 has 15 residues. V lost 2 bases to trimming and J lost 2 bases, with 14 bases between them. CDR1 is SGHRS and CDR2 is YFSETQ in the germline V gene. CDR3 bases: TGCGCCAGCAGCTTTGGGCAGACACCCACCTACGAGCAGTACTTC. The encoded protein is CASSFGQTPTYEQYF.

This chain connects TRBV30 to TRBJ1-2, with TRBD1 matching 7 bases. This CDR3 region has 13 residues. J was trimmed by 1 base and V by 5 bases; bases with no gene match: 4. CDR1 is GTSNPN, CDR2 SVGIG, per germline (reference sequence). For the CDR3, the DNA is TGTGCCTGGCAACACAGGGGTAACTATGGCTACACCTTC. It encodes CAWQHRGNYGYTF.

This sequence joins TRBV2 and TRBJ2-5; the D is unclear. Germline V CDR1 and CDR2: SNHLY, FYNNEI. V lost 6 bases, J lost 5 bases, and 7 bases lay in between. CDR3 size: 11 residues. CDR3 sequence: CASSQAETQYF. For the CDR3, the DNA is TGTGCCAGCAGCCAAGCCGAGACCCAGTACTTC.

This clonotype showed up just a few times. The chain couples TRBV10-3 to TRBJ2-7; D is possibly TRBD1 or TRBD2 (5 bases each). Germline values: CDR1 ENHRY, CDR2 SYGVKD. CDR3 length: 13 residues. Deletions cut 8 bases from V and 1 base from J, with 12 bases between. CDR3 coding DNA: TGTGCCATCCGCCTCGGGGCTTCCTACGAGCAGTACTTC. Amino acid sequence: CAIRLGASYEQYF.

In its sample, this clonotype was seen a few times. V gene TRBV6-1 combines with J gene TRBJ1-1, with 9 bases lining up with TRBD1. With V trimmed by 5 bases and J by 5 bases, 3 bases remained unmatched. The CDR3 contains 13 residues. Germline assignment: CDR1 MNHNS and CDR2 SASEGT. The CDR3 coding sequence is TGTGCCAGCAGTACAGGGGGCTGGACTGAAGCTTTCTTT. Amino acids: CASSTGGWTEAFF.

This clonotype was detected many times. The chain links TRBV20-1 to TRBJ2-5; unclear D gene. The V end lost 3 bases, the J end lost 0 bases, and 11 bases lay between the germline ends. This CDR3 has 14 amino acids. The germline gives CDR1 DFQATT, CDR2 SNEGSKA (reference sequence). The DNA of the CDR3 is TGCAGTGCTAGCCCGCCAATGTACCAAGAGACCCAGTACTTC. Translated, it gives CSASPPMYQETQYF.

This clonotype was counted only a few times. The chain employs TRBV7-2 and TRBJ1-6, with D possibly being TRBD1 (5 bases). V dropped 3 bases and J dropped 6 bases, with 9 bases sitting between them. The CDR3 is made up of 14 amino acids. CDR1 and CDR2 (germline): SGHTA, FQGNSA. CDR3 in amino acids: CASSFVQGNSPLHF. The CDR3, as DNA: TGTGCCAGCAGCTTCGTTCAGGGTAATTCACCCCTCCACTTT.

V gene TRBV9 combines with J gene TRBJ2-7; unclear D gene. V lost 0 bases, J lost 6 bases, and 16 bases lay in between. Germline V lookup: CDR1 SGDLS, CDR2 YYNGEE. This CDR3 spans 15 amino acids. The CDR3 is CASSVGALTLSEQYF. The CDR3 DNA is TGTGCCAGCAGCGTAGGAGCCTTAACGCTGTCCGAGCAGTACTTC.

The rearrangement joins TRBV2 to TRBJ1-6; D is perhaps TRBD1 (6 bases). The CDR3 extends over 20 amino acids. CDR1 is SNHLY, CDR2 FYNNEI, per germline. The germline V and J ends were trimmed by 3 bases and 7 bases, with 28 bases remaining between them. CDR3 amino acids: CASSEGRPGFRGPKNSPLHF. The CDR3 region has the DNA TGTGCCAGCAGTGAGGGGCGCCCCGGGTTCAGGGGACCCAAAAATTCACCCCTCCACTTT. The variable domain in full, completed from reference TRBV2 and TRBJ1-6, reads EPEVTQTPSHQVTQMGQEVILRCVPISNHLYFYWYRQILGQKVEFLVSFYNNEISEKSEIFDDQFSVERPDGSNFTLKIRSTKLEDSAMYFCASSEGRPGFRGPKNSPLHFGNGTRLTVT.

This clonotype was picked up many times. V is TRBV2 and J is TRBJ1-6; possibly TRBD1 for D (6 bases). Germline-derived CDR1 and CDR2 are SNHLY and FYNNEI. CDR3 length equals 13 residues. Trimming took off 3 bases at V and 8 bases at J, with 8 bases between the two ends. This chain's CDR3 is CASSDRGYSPLHF. CDR3 nucleotides: TGTGCCAGCAGTGACAGGGGTTATTCACCCCTCCACTTT.

In this sample, this clonotype turned up a few times. The chain couples TRBV18 to TRBJ2-1; no firm D call. V dropped 3 bases and J dropped 3 bases, with 9 bases sitting between them. Germline CDR1 is KGHSH and CDR2 is LQKENI. There are 14 residues in the CDR3. In DNA form, the CDR3 reads TGTGCCAGCTCACCGCTTCAGGTCTACAATGAGCAGTTCTTC. As protein: CASSPLQVYNEQFF.

This clonotype was recorded at least ten times. V is TRBV2 and J is TRBJ2-5, with D perhaps TRBD1 (5 bases). Trimming removed 3 bases at V and 5 bases at J, with 13 bases between. The CDR3 is 14 amino acids. The V gene's germline CDR1 is SNHLY and CDR2 FYNNEI. CDR3 DNA sequence: TGTGCCAGCAGTGAGGGGCAATACGGGGAGACCCAGTACTTC. Residues: CASSEGQYGETQYF.

This clonotype was found many times. This chain links TRBV12-5 with TRBJ1-2; a weak D match, TRBD1 (5 bases). The CDR3 runs 18 residues. V was cut by 0 bases and J by 7 bases, with 24 bases left in between. The V gene's germline CDR1 is LGHNT and CDR2 FRNRAP. CDR3 sequence: CASGLVVGGRGYDAGYTF. Here the CDR3 DNA reads TGTGCTAGTGGTTTGGTCGTCGGGGGACGGGGGTATGATGCTGGCTACACCTTC.

This clonotype came up once. The rearrangement joins TRBV10-3 to TRBJ2-1; 9 positions agree with TRBD2. Germline V gives CDR1 ENHRY, CDR2 SYGVKD. The CDR3 covers 15 residues. V dropped 6 bases and J dropped 4; count of bases not matched to a gene: 7. DNA of the CDR3: TGTGCCATCAGCTCTGGTAGCGGGGGATACAATGAGCAGTTCTTC. Encoded protein: CAISSGSGGYNEQFF.

The V and J genes are TRBV29-1 and TRBJ2-5; a possible D gene is TRBD2 (6 bases). Trimming stripped 2 bases from V and 5 bases from J, with 15 bases between. Per germline, CDR1 SQVTM and CDR2 ANQGSEA. The CDR3 has 14 residues. In nucleotides, the CDR3 is TGCAGCGTTGAAATCGGAACCCGGGGGGAGACCCAGTACTTC. It specifies CSVEIGTRGETQYF.

This clonotype was seen repeatedly, ten times or more. The chain combines TRBV10-3 with TRBJ2-7; no firm D call. The CDR3 contains 13 residues. The germline CDR1 and CDR2 sequences are ENHRY and SYGVKD. Trimming took 0 bases from V and 5 from J, leaving 8 bases between them. Here the CDR3 reads CAISESSGDEQYF. CDR3 DNA: TGTGCCATCAGTGAGTCGTCCGGCGACGAGCAGTACTTC.

In this sample, this clonotype turned up a few times. V usage is TRBV3-1 and J usage is TRBJ2-5; weak D call: TRBD1 (5 bases). Trimming cost V 0 bases and J 2 bases, with 10 bases left between them. The CDR3 has 15 amino acids. Germline CDR1 and CDR2: LGHDT and YNNKEL (reference sequence). The chain's CDR3 is CASSQDGHRQETQYF. The CDR3 bases are TGTGCCAGCAGCCAAGATGGACACCGACAAGAGACCCAGTACTTC.

This clonotype was recorded at least ten times. This chain joins TRBV20-1 and TRBJ2-2, with TRBD2 matching 12 bases. Per germline, CDR1 DFQATT and CDR2 SNEGSKA (reference sequence). The CDR3 has 18 amino acids. V trimming: 0 bases; J trimming: 1 base; junction bases outside the gene matches: 6. This CDR3 reads CSARDYGTSGQNTGELFF. The DNA for the CDR3 is TGCAGTGCTAGAGATTACGGGACTAGCGGGCAGAACACCGGGGAGCTGTTTTTT.

For this clonotype: Because it lacks the conserved phenylalanine or tryptophan at the end, this CDR3 is likely a read error. The rearrangement links TRBV5-5 to TRBJ1-6; D unclear. The CDR3 spans 15 residues. Trimming shortened V by 1 base and J by 3 bases, and 8 bases separated the two germline ends. CDR1 and CDR2 from the germline V gene are SGHKS and YYEKEE (reference sequence). The CDR3 bases are TGTGCCAGCAGCTTGTTAACCGACTATAATTCACCCCTCCACCTT. This translates into CASSLLTDYNSPLHL.

In its sample, this clonotype was seen a few times. In DNA, the CDR3 is TGTGCCAGCAGTGAAGTTCTTATGGGGACAGGGGTTCGTCGCTACGGTGAAAAACTGTTTTTT. It codes for CASSEVLMGTGVRRYGEKLFF. The chain uses TRBV6-1 and TRBJ1-4, with 10 nucleotides matching TRBD1. Germline CDR1 and CDR2: MNHNS and SASEGT. The junction had 21 bases not matched to a gene; V was cut back by 1 base and J by 7 bases. This CDR3 region has 21 residues.

This clonotype was found a few times. The J gene is TRBJ2-1, the V gene TRBV20-1; maybe TRBD2 (5 bases). Germline-derived CDR1 and CDR2 are DFQATT and SNEGSKA (reference sequence). Trimming took off 2 bases at V and 10 bases at J, with 12 bases between the two ends. The CDR3 sequence is 12 residues long. The CDR3 region is CSARPSGLEQFF. The CDR3 region has the DNA TGCAGTGCTAGACCCTCGGGATTAGAGCAGTTCTTC.